What follows are 20 T cell receptor beta chains derived from one specimen sequenced in a study of cytomegalovirus exposure and HLA in healthy donors. It was with 60 Vbeta and 13 Jbeta primers that the PCR ran. Produced via immunoSEQ multiplex PCR; TCRdb's table is partial and in-frame only. The sample lists 130,000 or so clones; around 70% were seen once. The sequenced sample was PBMCs. The source of these receptors is a woman aged 40 to 49 in good health and CMV-seropositive.

The rearrangement uses TRBV6-1 and TRBJ2-3; 11 bases are shared with TRBD2. CDR3 length: 17 residues. Germline V gene data show CDR1 as MNHNS and CDR2 as SASEGT. Losses at the gene ends were 1 base for V and 3 bases for J; bases not matched to a gene: 6. CDR3 residues: CASSEGWGLAVTDTQYF. CDR3 coding DNA: TGTGCCAGCAGTGAAGGTTGGGGACTAGCGGTGACAGATACGCAGTATTTT.

The CDR3 loop is CATSSSRGYSNQPQHF. CDR3 bases: TGTGCCACCAGCAGTAGCCGGGGATATAGCAATCAGCCCCAGCATTTT. The chain couples TRBV15 to TRBJ1-5; D not resolved. Per germline, CDR1 LNHNV and CDR2 YYDKDF (reference sequence). The V gene lost 3 bases and the J gene lost 0 bases, with 12 bases spanning the gap. This CDR3 is built from 16 residues. Combining the CDR3 with reference TRBV15 and TRBJ1-5 gives the whole variable domain DAMVIQNPRYQVTQFGKPVTLSCSQTLNHNVMYWYQQKSSQAPKLLFHYYDKDFNNEADTPDNFQSRRPNTSFCFLDIRSPGLGDTAMYLCATSSSRGYSNQPQHFGDGTRLSIL.

This clone was detected a few times. The gene calls are TRBV4-3 and TRBJ1-6; D is undetermined. Germline V CDR1 and CDR2: LGHNA, YSLEER. The CDR3 covers 15 residues. Trimming left V 2 bases short and J 7 bases short, with 12 bases between. The CDR3 loop reads CASSQNGGLNSPLHF. As DNA, the CDR3 is TGCGCCAGCAGCCAAAACGGCGGGTTAAATTCACCCCTCCACTTT.

The V gene is TRBV27, the J gene TRBJ1-6; the match to TRBD1 covers 9 bases. V was pared by 6 bases and J by 8 bases, with 5 bases of the junction left unmatched. Germline V gene data show CDR1 as MNHEY and CDR2 as SMNVEV (reference sequence). The CDR3 covers 14 residues. The CDR3 DNA sequence: TGTGCCAGCAGCCCGGACAGGGGATATTCACCCCTCCACTTT. This codes for CASSPDRGYSPLHF.

Regarding this clone: Other DNA sequences from this sample encode an identical CDR3 as well. V is TRBV28 and J is TRBJ2-7, with TRBD2 matching 8 bases. Germline CDR1 and CDR2: MDHEN and SYDVKM. CDR3 length equals 19 residues. J was trimmed by 1 base and V by 6 bases; bases with no gene match: 20. The CDR3 region is CASSRVGGGQAGGSYEQYF. The CDR3 nucleotides read TGTGCCAGCAGCCGTGTAGGCGGGGGCCAGGCGGGAGGATCCTACGAGCAGTACTTC.

The J gene is TRBJ2-7, the V gene TRBV5-6; 11 bases are a match to TRBD2. CDR3 length equals 19 residues. V was pared by 3 bases and J by 3 bases, with 17 bases of the junction left unmatched. The germline V gene encodes CDR1 SGHDT and CDR2 YYEEEE. CDR3 in amino acids: CASSWLGLAGGTDGYEQYF. CDR3 sequence (DNA): TGTGCCAGCAGCTGGTTAGGGCTAGCGGGAGGAACGGACGGCTACGAGCAGTACTTC.

The chain links TRBV19 to TRBJ1-1, with 9 bases that match TRBD1. J was trimmed by 6 bases and V by 3 bases; bases with no gene match: 17. CDR3 size: 18 residues. Looked up from germline, CDR1 is LNHDA and CDR2 is SQIVND (reference sequence). The CDR3 sequence: CASSISFGGHRGRAEAFF. The CDR3, as DNA: TGTGCCAGTAGTATTTCTTTCGGGGGACACAGGGGGCGCGCTGAAGCTTTCTTT.

This clone occurred a few times. This chain joins TRBV2 and TRBJ1-1; maybe TRBD1 (6 bases). The V gene lost 6 bases and the J gene lost 5 bases, with 16 bases spanning the gap. The CDR3 has 14 residues. The germline V gene encodes CDR1 SNHLY and CDR2 FYNNEI. As DNA, the CDR3 is TGTGCCAGCAGCATAACAGGGCTGGGGACTGAAGCTTTCTTT. This encodes CASSITGLGTEAFF.

This clone was seen a handful of times. The chain combines TRBV6-5 with TRBJ2-5; D uncertain. This CDR3 is 14 amino acids long. V shed 0 bases and J shed 5 bases, with 10 bases lying between them. Looked up from germline, CDR1 is MNHEY and CDR2 is SVGAGI. The CDR3 DNA is TGTGCCAGCAGTTACTCGGCTGCAGTGGAGACCCAGTACTTC. It is translated as CASSYSAAVETQYF.

The chain employs TRBV27 and TRBJ1-2; 7 nucleotides align to TRBD1. The ends lost 5 bases at V and 1 base at J; junction bases unmatched: 10. The CDR3 totals 16 residues. Germline assignment: CDR1 MNHEY and CDR2 SMNVEV (reference sequence). The chain's CDR3 is CASSPLDRAGNYGYTF. CDR3 coding DNA: TGTGCCAGCAGTCCCCTCGACAGGGCGGGTAACTATGGCTACACCTTC.

The chain recombines TRBV10-3 with TRBJ1-1, with 8 nucleotides matching TRBD1. V lost 5 bases and J lost 2; bases outside the gene matches: 4. Germline V gives CDR1 ENHRY, CDR2 SYGVKD. This CDR3 region has 14 residues. CDR3 nucleotides: TGTGCCATCAGTCTAGGACAGGGAAACACTGAAGCTTTCTTT. It is translated as CAISLGQGNTEAFF.

This clone is a singleton in its sample. CDR3 sequence: CASSRQAAYEQYF. DNA for the CDR3: TGTGCCAGCAGCAGACAGGCCGCCTACGAGCAGTACTTC. J is TRBJ2-7 and V is TRBV7-9; TRBD1 is a possible D gene (6 bases). Trimming took off 5 bases at V and 2 bases at J, with 10 bases between the two ends. The CDR3 sequence is 13 residues long. Germline V gene data show CDR1 as SEHNR and CDR2 as FQNEAQ (reference sequence).

This chain links TRBV2 with TRBJ1-1, with TRBD1 identical over 7 bases. The CDR3 totals 15 residues. The germline CDR1 and CDR2 sequences are SNHLY and FYNNEI. V gave up 6 bases and J gave up 2 bases; unmatched junction bases: 9. For the CDR3, the DNA is TGTGCCAGCAGATCCCGAGGGGGCTCAAACACTGAAGCTTTCTTT. As protein: CASRSRGGSNTEAFF.

The rearrangement joins TRBV15 to TRBJ2-1; TRBD2 matches at 8 bases. CDR1 is LNHNV and CDR2 is YYDKDF in the germline V gene (reference sequence). The CDR3 extends over 16 amino acids. V was pared by 0 bases and J by 4 bases, with 5 bases of the junction left unmatched. The CDR3 bases are TGTGCCACCAGCAGAGAGGGTAGCGGGGCATACAATGAGCAGTTCTTC. This encodes CATSREGSGAYNEQFF. Supplemented by reference TRBV15 and TRBJ2-1, the full variable domain reads DAMVIQNPRYQVTQFGKPVTLSCSQTLNHNVMYWYQQKSSQAPKLLFHYYDKDFNNEADTPDNFQSRRPNTSFCFLDIRSPGLGDTAMYLCATSREGSGAYNEQFFGPGTRLTVL.

The chain employs TRBV15 and TRBJ2-5, with D possibly matching TRBD2 (5 bases). Germline V CDR1 and CDR2: LNHNV, YYDKDF (reference sequence). The CDR3 spans 14 residues. V lost 4 bases to trimming and J lost 4 bases, with 13 bases between them. In DNA, the CDR3 is TGTGCCACCAGCATACTAGAGGCGCTAGAGACCCAGTACTTC. Residues: CATSILEALETQYF.

The rearrangement uses TRBV19 and TRBJ2-6; 9 bases fit TRBD1. The CDR3 runs to 17 residues. Trimming cost V 7 bases and J 0 bases; bases outside gene matches: 7. In germline, CDR1 is LNHDA, CDR2 SQIVND (reference sequence). CDR3 coding DNA: TGTGCCAGTAACCGGGACAGGGTCTCCTCTGGGGCCAACGTCCTGACTTTC. This translates into CASNRDRVSSGANVLTF.

The chain links TRBV18 to TRBJ1-1, with D unclear. Per germline, CDR1 KGHSH and CDR2 LQKENI. This CDR3 contains 14 residues. Deletions cut 5 bases from V and 0 bases from J, with 10 bases between. CDR3 protein: CASSTKEMNTEAFF. Written as DNA, the CDR3 is TGTGCCAGCTCAACGAAGGAGATGAACACTGAAGCTTTCTTT.

The chain links TRBV7-2 to TRBJ2-1, with D unclear. Deletions cut 2 bases from V and 8 bases from J, with 4 bases between. CDR3 length equals 11 residues. CDR1 is SGHTA and CDR2 is FQGNSA in the germline V gene. CDR3 nucleotide sequence: TGTGCCAGCAGCTTATCATATGAGCAGTTCTTC. The encoded protein is CASSLSYEQFF.

Turning to this clone: Different DNA sequences within this sample yield the same CDR3. The chain combines TRBV19 with TRBJ1-3, with a weak D call TRBD1 (6 bases). Germline CDR1 LNHDA, CDR2 SQIVND (reference sequence). The CDR3 runs to 14 residues. Trimming left V 8 bases short and J 4 bases short, with 15 bases between. In DNA form, the CDR3 reads TGTGCCAGTTCTGCGACAGGCCTCGGAAACACCATATATTTT. This gives the protein CASSATGLGNTIYF.

V and J are TRBV27 and TRBJ2-7; the D gene is possibly TRBD1 (6 bases). The V gene's germline CDR1 is MNHEY and CDR2 SMNVEV (reference sequence). V was cut by 6 bases and J by 3 bases, with 12 bases left in between. CDR3 length: 13 amino acids. The CDR3 is CASSIQGSYEQYF. The DNA for the CDR3 is TGTGCCAGCAGCATCCAGGGGAGCTACGAGCAGTACTTC.